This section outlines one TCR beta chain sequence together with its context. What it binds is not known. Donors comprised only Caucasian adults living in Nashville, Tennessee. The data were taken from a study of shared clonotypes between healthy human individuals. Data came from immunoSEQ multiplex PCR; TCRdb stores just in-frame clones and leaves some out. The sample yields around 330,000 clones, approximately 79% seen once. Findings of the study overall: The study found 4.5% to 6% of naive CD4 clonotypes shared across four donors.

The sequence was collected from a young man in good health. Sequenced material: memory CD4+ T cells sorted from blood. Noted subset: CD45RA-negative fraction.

The CDR3 DNA reads as TGTGCCAGCAGTTTAGGGACTAGCGGGTTCGATGAGCAGTTCTTC. Translated: CASSLGTSGFDEQFF. The genes are TRBV27 and TRBJ2-1, with TRBD2 matching over 12 bases. This CDR3 is built from 15 residues. V lost 2 bases to trimming and J lost 8 bases; unmatched junction nucleotides: 4. Germline V gene data show CDR1 as MNHEY and CDR2 as SMNVEV (reference sequence).